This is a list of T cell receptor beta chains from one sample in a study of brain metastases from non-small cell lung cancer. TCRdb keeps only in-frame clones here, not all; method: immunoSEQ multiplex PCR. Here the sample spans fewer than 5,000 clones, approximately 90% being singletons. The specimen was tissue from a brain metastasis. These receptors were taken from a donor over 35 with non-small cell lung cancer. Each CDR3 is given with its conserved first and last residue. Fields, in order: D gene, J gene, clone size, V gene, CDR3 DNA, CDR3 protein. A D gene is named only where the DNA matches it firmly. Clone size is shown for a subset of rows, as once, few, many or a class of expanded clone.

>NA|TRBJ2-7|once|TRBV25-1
TGTGCCAGCAGTGAGAGCATGCTAGGTGCCCACGAGCAGTACTTC
CASSESMLGAHEQYF
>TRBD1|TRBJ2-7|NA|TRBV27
TGTGCCAGCGGAACCAACACAGGGGTAGGCGAGCAGTACTTC
CASGTNTGVGEQYF
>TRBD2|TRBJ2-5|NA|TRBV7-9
TGTGCCAGCACCCCGGGACTAGCGGGAGGGCCGGAAGAGACCCAGTACTTC
CASTPGLAGGPEETQYF
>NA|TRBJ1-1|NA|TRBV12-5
TGTGCTAGTGGTTTTACAAAGGACGGGCAAAGCGACACTGAAGCTTTCTTT
CASGFTKDGQSDTEAFF
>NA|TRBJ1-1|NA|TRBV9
TGTGCCAGCAGCGTATCGAGACAGAACACTGAAGCTTTCTTT
CASSVSRQNTEAFF
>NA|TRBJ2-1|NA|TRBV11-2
TGTGCCAGCATGGTAGGGCGGCTTTCCTACAATGAGCAGTTCTTC
CASMVGRLSYNEQFF
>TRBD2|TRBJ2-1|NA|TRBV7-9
TGTGCCAGCAGCTTAGTAGCGGGAGGTCGTAATGAGCAGTTCTTC
CASSLVAGGRNEQFF
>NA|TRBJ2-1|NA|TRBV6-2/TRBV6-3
TGTGCCAGCAGTTCGGGTGCAAAGCAGTTCTTC
CASSSGAKQFF
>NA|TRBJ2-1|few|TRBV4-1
TGCGCCAGCAGCCAAGTTTTACAGCACAATGAGCAGTTCTTC
CASSQVLQHNEQFF
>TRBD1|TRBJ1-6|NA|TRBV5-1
TGCGCCAGCAGCCCAGGACAGGCGGAAGGTTCACCCCTCCACTTT
CASSPGQAEGSPLHF
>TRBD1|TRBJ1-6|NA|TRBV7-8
TGTGCCAGCAGCTTAGCGTCCAGGGGGGGTATTAATTCACCCCTCCACTTT
CASSLASRGGINSPLHF
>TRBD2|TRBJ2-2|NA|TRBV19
TGTGCCAGTAGTATGAATATAGTTGCCTTGGGGCGGGAGAAGAACACCGGGGAGCTGTTTTTT
CASSMNIVALGREKNTGELFF
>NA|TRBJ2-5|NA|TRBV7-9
TGTGCCAGCAGCTTGATCGGTGCGGTCGTGGAGACCCAGTACTTC
CASSLIGAVVETQYF
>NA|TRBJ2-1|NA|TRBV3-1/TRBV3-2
TGTGCCAGCAGCCAAGATCCAAGCGACCGCTCCTACAATGAGCAGTTCTTC
CASSQDPSDRSYNEQFF
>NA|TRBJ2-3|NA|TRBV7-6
TGTGCCAGCAGTCCATTCCCGGGGAGGGGGGCCCACACAGATACGCAGTATTTT
CASSPFPGRGAHTDTQYF
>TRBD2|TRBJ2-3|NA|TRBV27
TGTGCCAGCAGATTGGGACTAGCGGCCAGCACAGATACGCAGTATTTT
CASRLGLAASTDTQYF
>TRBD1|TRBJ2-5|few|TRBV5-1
TGCGCCAGCCGGCTGGACCTACAGGGGGCGAGGGAGACCCAGTACTTC
CASRLDLQGARETQYF
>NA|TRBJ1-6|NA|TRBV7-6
TGTGCCAGCAGCCTGGGGGGATTATCACCCCTCCACTTT
CASSLGGLSPLHF
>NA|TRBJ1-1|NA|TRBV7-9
TGTGCCAGCAGCTTGGACGCGGGGACTGAAGCTTTCTTT
CASSLDAGTEAFF
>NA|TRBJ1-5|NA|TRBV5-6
TGTGCCAGCAGCTTGGTTGATCAGCCCCAGCATTTT
CASSLVDQPQHF
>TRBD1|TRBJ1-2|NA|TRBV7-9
TGTGCCAGCAGCCCTTCGACAGGGTGGGGCTATGGCTACACCTTC
CASSPSTGWGYGYTF
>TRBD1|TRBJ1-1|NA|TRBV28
TGTGCCAGCAGCAATATGACAGGGGAGGGGGATGAAGCTTTCTTT
CASSNMTGEGDEAFF
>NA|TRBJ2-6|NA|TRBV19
TGTGCCAGTAGTTCGGGACGCCGCTCTGGGACCAACGTCCTGACTTTC
CASSSGRRSGTNVLTF
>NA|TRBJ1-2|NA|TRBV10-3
TGTGCCATCAGTGAAGGAATTGCGGCTAGTACCTTC
CAISEGIAASTF
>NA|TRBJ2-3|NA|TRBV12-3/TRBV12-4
TGTGCCAGCAGCGACGGTTATACGCAGTATTTT
CASSDGYTQYF
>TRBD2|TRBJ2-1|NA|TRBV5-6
TGTGCCAGCACCCCGAGCGGGGGGGCCGGCTACAATGAGCAGTTCTTC
CASTPSGGAGYNEQFF
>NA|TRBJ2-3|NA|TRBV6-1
TGTGCCAGCAGTGAAGTCGGGGATACGCAGTATTTT
CASSEVGDTQYF
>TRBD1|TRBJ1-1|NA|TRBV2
TGTGCCAGCAACCCCCCCACAGGGGGGTTTAACACTGAAGCTTTCTTT
CASNPPTGGFNTEAFF
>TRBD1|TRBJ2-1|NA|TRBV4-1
TGCGCCAGCAGCCAAGATTATCGGCAGGGGGTCAGGGATGAGCAGTTCTTC
CASSQDYRQGVRDEQFF
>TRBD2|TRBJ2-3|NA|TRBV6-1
TGTGCCAGCAGTGAAGAGGCGGGGGGGCCTGATACGCAGTATTTT
CASSEEAGGPDTQYF
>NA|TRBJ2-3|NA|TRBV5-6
TGTGCCAGCAGCTTTGGGGGCAGGGGCACAGATACGCAGTATTTT
CASSFGGRGTDTQYF